Below, 10 T cell receptor beta chains from the same sample are listed, as sequenced in a study of cytomegalovirus exposure and HLA in healthy donors. The PCR was carried out with 60 Vbeta primers and 13 Jbeta primers. Profiled with immunoSEQ multiplex PCR; TCRdb holds only in-frame clones, not every one. The sample comprises under 200,000 clones, approximately 80% of which are singletons, and less than 0.9% rests with the top ten. The sample taken for sequencing was PBMCs. The source is a female donor in good health and CMV-seronegative.

V usage is TRBV5-1 and J usage is TRBJ2-7; D is possibly TRBD2 (5 bases). The CDR3 covers 12 residues. The V and J ends lost 2 bases and 6 bases respectively, with 9 bases between them. The germline V gene encodes CDR1 SGHRS and CDR2 YFSETQ. CDR3 in amino acids: CASSFEGGEQYF. The CDR3 DNA is TGCGCCAGCAGCTTTGAAGGAGGCGAGCAGTACTTC.

The chain couples TRBV11-2 to TRBJ2-7; unclear D gene. The CDR3 length is 13 residues. The V gene lost 3 bases and the J gene lost 4 bases, with 10 bases spanning the gap. Germline V lookup: CDR1 SGHAT, CDR2 FQNNGV. DNA of the CDR3: TGTGCCAGCAGCTTGAGGCTAGAATACGAGCAGTACTTC. Its translation: CASSLRLEYEQYF.

This chain joins TRBV6-6 and TRBJ1-5; no definite D call. This CDR3 has 15 amino acids. Germline assignment: CDR1 MNHNY and CDR2 SVGAGI (reference sequence). V gave up 2 bases and J gave up 0 bases, with 8 bases separating them. CDR3 DNA sequence: TGTGCCAGCAGTTACGCAGAATATAGCAATCAGCCCCAGCATTTT. As protein: CASSYAEYSNQPQHF.

This clone was counted between two and nine times. This chain connects TRBV30 to TRBJ1-2; TRBD1 matches 7 bases. V was clipped by 3 bases and J by 8 bases; unmatched bases: 6. This CDR3 has 12 amino acids. Germline lookup yields CDR1 GTSNPN and CDR2 SVGIG (reference sequence). CDR3 in DNA: TGTGCCTGGAGCGCGACAGGGCACGGCTACACCTTC. Translating it yields CAWSATGHGYTF. The variable domain in full, completed from reference TRBV30 and TRBJ1-2, reads SQTIHQWPATLVQPVGSPLSLECTVEGTSNPNLYWYRQAAGRGLQLLFYSVGIGQISSEVPQNLSASRPQDRQFILSSKKLLLSDSGFYLCAWSATGHGYTFGSGTRLTVV.

The DNA for the CDR3 is TGTGCCAGCAGTTCGGTCTCTTACGAGCAGTACTTC. Protein: CASSSVSYEQYF. The chain joins TRBV7-9 to TRBJ2-7; D remains unclear. The CDR3 totals 12 residues. V dropped 6 bases and J dropped 4 bases, with 10 bases sitting between them. Germline loops: CDR1 SEHNR, CDR2 FQNEAQ (reference sequence).

The chain has TRBV28 and TRBJ1-2, with D perhaps matching TRBD1 (6 bases). Looked up from germline, CDR1 is MDHEN and CDR2 is SYDVKM. The V gene lost 6 bases and the J gene lost 8 bases, with 10 bases spanning the gap. The CDR3 has 11 residues. CDR3 protein: CASRDSLGYTF. The CDR3, as DNA: TGTGCCAGCAGGGACAGCCTCGGCTACACCTTC.

The chain is built from TRBV11-3 and TRBJ2-3, with TRBD1 identical over 7 bases. V was clipped by 4 bases and J by 5 bases; unmatched bases: 12. The length of the CDR3 is 16 residues. Germline CDR1 reads SGHNT; CDR2 reads YENEEA. The CDR3: CASSSRGRSGGDTQYF. The CDR3 bases are TGTGCCAGCAGCTCGAGGGGGCGCTCAGGTGGAGATACGCAGTATTTT. Full variable domain (remainder filled in from reference TRBV11-3 and TRBJ2-3): EAGVVQSPRYKIIEKKQPVAFWCNPISGHNTLYWYLQNLGQGPELLIRYENEEAVDDSQLPKDRFSAERLKGVDSTLKIQPAELGDSAVYLCASSSRGRSGGDTQYFGPGTRLTVL.

This clone was detected once. The chain has TRBV7-2 and TRBJ2-7; TRBD2 matches at 7 bases. Looked up from germline, CDR1 is SGHTA and CDR2 is FQGNSA. With 0 bases clipped from V and 6 bases from J, the junction kept 11 bases outside the gene matches. This CDR3 contains 16 residues. CDR3 coding DNA: TGTGCCAGCAGCTTAGCGCTAATGGGGGGGAAGGGCGAGCAGTACTTC. This sequence encodes CASSLALMGGKGEQYF.

V is TRBV11-2 and J is TRBJ1-2; tentative D call: TRBD1 (5 bases). Germline values: CDR1 SGHAT, CDR2 FQNNGV. V lost 5 bases and J 3 bases, leaving 13 bases between the germline ends. The CDR3 consists of 14 residues. The CDR3, as DNA: TGTGCCAGCAGCCGAACGACAGATTACTATGGCTACACCTTC. Its translation: CASSRTTDYYGYTF.

This clone was detected a few times. The CDR3, as DNA: TGTGCCAGCAGCTCCGTAACACAGACGCAGTATTTT. The encoded protein is CASSSVTQTQYF. The V and J genes are TRBV7-2 and TRBJ2-3; D is unresolved. The CDR3 runs to 12 residues. Germline values: CDR1 SGHTA, CDR2 FQGNSA. Trimming pared 4 bases from V and 9 bases from J, leaving 11 bases between.